One sample yielded the 22 T cell receptor beta chains listed below, sequenced in a study of OX40 agonist ivuxolimab in advanced cancers. The library relied on the immunoSEQ multiplex PCR assay. Here the immuneACCESS table is served through TCRdb, limited to in-frame sequences with V and J called. Missing clones are a known gap in these copies; in checked studies unresolved V genes cover under half, and the rest lacks a known reason. The sample profile shows 70,000 to 75,000 clones; roughly nine tenths of them were found once. Jointly, the top ten make up roughly 1.1% of the sample. Sequencing used CD4+ or CD8+ T cells sorted from blood, obtained in a trial of the OX40 agonist ivuxolimab. The receptors were sampled from an adult with an advanced solid tumor such as melanoma, head and neck, liver or kidney cancer.

This clone was recorded once. The chain combines TRBV19 with TRBJ2-3; D is uncertain. CDR3 length equals 13 residues. Trimming left V 7 bases short and J 5 bases short, with 13 bases between. Germline V lookup: CDR1 LNHDA, CDR2 SQIVND (reference sequence). CDR3 DNA: TGTGCCAGTACCCCCGCGTTCCTAGATACGCAGTATTTT. It is translated as CASTPAFLDTQYF.

This chain joins TRBV6-5 and TRBJ2-1; TRBD2 aligns across 9 bases. Germline lookup yields CDR1 MNHEY and CDR2 SVGAGI. The CDR3 covers 15 residues. The trim removed 6 bases at V and 4 bases at J, leaving 7 bases unmatched. The CDR3 protein is CASRGGRAAYNEQFF. The CDR3 DNA reads as TGTGCCAGCAGGGGCGGGAGGGCCGCGTACAATGAGCAGTTCTTC.

The chain employs TRBV6-1 and TRBJ2-1, with 10 bases fitting TRBD2. Looked up from germline, CDR1 is MNHNS and CDR2 is SASEGT. V shed 0 bases, J shed 4 bases, and the junction held 9 bases outside the gene matches. The CDR3 spans 18 residues. In DNA, the CDR3 is TGTGCCAGCAGTGAAGCGCTCAGAGCGGGAGGGATATACAATGAGCAGTTCTTC. This translates into CASSEALRAGGIYNEQFF.

The count of this clone is one. The chain uses TRBV5-6 and TRBJ2-7; the D call may be TRBD1 or TRBD2 (5 bases each). Looked up from germline, CDR1 is SGHDT and CDR2 is YYEEEE. The CDR3 runs to 18 residues. Trimming stripped 2 bases from V and 6 bases from J, with 27 bases between. The CDR3: CASSLWGDNRVPRGEQYF. The CDR3 nucleotides read TGTGCCAGCAGCTTATGGGGTGACAACCGGGTCCCGAGGGGCGAGCAGTACTTC.

The chain combines TRBV5-1 with TRBJ2-3; D possibly corresponds to TRBD1 (6 bases). The V gene's germline CDR1 is SGHRS and CDR2 YFSETQ. The CDR3 covers 16 residues. Trimming stripped 0 bases from V and 1 base from J, with 12 bases between. As DNA, the CDR3 is TGCGCCAGCAGCTTGGAAGGGCAGGGGCGCACAGATACGCAGTATTTT. It translates to CASSLEGQGRTDTQYF.

The V gene is TRBV7-2, the J gene TRBJ2-2; 7 positions match TRBD2. Trimming at V came to 0 bases and at J to 5 bases, leaving 3 bases not matched to a gene. Germline CDR1 is SGHTA and CDR2 is FQGNSA. This CDR3 region has 15 residues. The CDR3 DNA is TGTGCCAGCAGCTTAGCGGGAGGGCTGACCGGGGAGCTGTTTTTT. Its translation: CASSLAGGLTGELFF.

This clone was counted only a few times. The chain combines TRBV28 with TRBJ1-1; D call uncertain. The CDR3 sequence is 14 residues long. The germline gives CDR1 MDHEN, CDR2 SYDVKM. Trimming pared 1 base from V and 1 base from J, leaving 7 bases between. CDR3 protein: CASSLYTSNTEAFF. As DNA, the CDR3 is TGTGCCAGCAGTTTATACACGTCGAACACTGAAGCTTTCTTT.

The table lists this clone with a few counts. This chain uses TRBV5-3 with TRBJ1-4; TRBD1 agrees at 10 bases. TRBV5-3 is flagged as an ORF with uncertain function. The CDR3 covers 14 residues. Germline trimming cut 4 bases from V and 10 bases from J; bases unmatched to any gene: 7. DNA of the CDR3: TGTGCCAGAAGCCCTGGGACAGGGGTACGAAAACTGTTTTTT. It encodes CARSPGTGVRKLFF.

V is TRBV6-4 and J is TRBJ1-3; D might be TRBD1 (5 bases). V was clipped by 5 bases and J by 0 bases, with 14 bases between them. Looked up from germline, CDR1 is MRHNA and CDR2 is SNTAGT. The CDR3 runs to 16 residues. DNA for the CDR3: TGTGCCAGCAGTACCCCCCAGGGCCCCTCTGGAAACACCATATATTTT. Amino acids: CASSTPQGPSGNTIYF.

The J gene is TRBJ1-6, the V gene TRBV28; 8 bases fit TRBD1. The CDR3 loop spans 15 amino acids. In germline, CDR1 is MDHEN, CDR2 SYDVKM. Trimming removed 7 bases from V and 6 bases from J; junction bases left unmatched: 8. CDR3 sequence reads: CASILQGASNSPLHF. CDR3 coding DNA: TGTGCCAGCATACTCCAGGGGGCGAGTAATTCACCCCTCCACTTT.

The table lists this clone with a count of one. The chain uses TRBV6-1 and TRBJ2-7; D unresolved. Trimming took 2 bases from V and 2 from J, leaving 1 base between them. The CDR3 loop spans 11 amino acids. Germline-derived CDR1 and CDR2 are MNHNS and SASEGT. CDR3 bases: TGTGCCAGCAGTGAAACCTACGAGCAGTACTTC. As protein: CASSETYEQYF.

The J gene is TRBJ1-5, the V gene TRBV7-8; 11 bases agree with TRBD1. Per the germline V gene, CDR1 is SGHVS and CDR2 is FQNEAQ. The V gene end was trimmed by 5 bases and the J gene end by 0 bases; junction bases not matched to a gene: 6. The CDR3 runs 17 residues. CDR3 DNA: TGTGCCAGCAGCAGGACAGGGGGCCGCACTAGCAATCAGCCCCAGCATTTT. Amino acids: CASSRTGGRTSNQPQHF.

The chain employs TRBV5-1 and TRBJ2-7; D gene uncertain. Germline CDR1 SGHRS, CDR2 YFSETQ. This CDR3 comprises 13 residues. With 0 bases removed from V and 2 bases from J, the gap between germline ends came to 6 bases. The CDR3 DNA follows: TGCGCCAGCAGCTTGGCGCAAGCCTACGAGCAGTACTTC. This encodes CASSLAQAYEQYF.

J is TRBJ1-2 and V is TRBV11-2, with 7 bases fitting TRBD1. Germline V lookup: CDR1 SGHAT, CDR2 FQNNGV. The CDR3 is made up of 19 amino acids. Germline trimming cut 3 bases from V and 0 bases from J; bases unmatched to any gene: 16. In DNA form, the CDR3 reads TGTGCCAGCAGCTTCGGGGCCGCGAGGACAGGCCTAACTAACTATGGCTACACCTTC. This sequence encodes CASSFGAARTGLTNYGYTF.

The chain combines TRBV21-1 with TRBJ1-2; whether TRBD1, the table's D call, matches the DNA was not checked. TRBV21-1 is designated a pseudogene. This CDR3 region has 15 residues. The CDR3 nucleotides are TGTGCCAGCAGCACCATTGGACAGGGGGAAGGGGGCTACACCTTC. It encodes CASSTIGQGEGGYTF.

This chain joins TRBV7-2 and TRBJ1-1, with no clear D. The CDR3 has 16 residues. Per the germline V gene, CDR1 is SGHTA and CDR2 is FQGNSA. Between the trimmed V and J ends, which lost 1 base and 1 base, there was a span of 13 bases. CDR3 region: CASSLDWVNSNTEAFF. CDR3 bases: TGTGCCAGCAGCTTAGATTGGGTGAATTCGAACACTGAAGCTTTCTTT.

The chain uses TRBV7-9 and TRBJ1-3; D ambiguous. Between the trimmed V and J ends, which lost 1 base and 4 bases, there was a span of 8 bases. CDR3 length: 14 amino acids. Germline values: CDR1 SEHNR, CDR2 FQNEAQ (reference sequence). The CDR3 loop reads CASSLGLDGNTIYF. CDR3 DNA: TGTGCCAGCAGCTTAGGTCTGGACGGAAACACCATATATTTT.

V is TRBV7-9 and J is TRBJ2-1; TRBD1 is a possible D gene (6 bases). Looked up from germline, CDR1 is SEHNR and CDR2 is FQNEAQ (reference sequence). V was trimmed by 1 base and J by 0 bases, leaving 10 bases between them. The CDR3 sequence is 16 residues long. The CDR3 region is CASSLGGPSSYNEQFF. CDR3 in DNA: TGTGCCAGCAGCTTAGGGGGGCCGAGCTCCTACAATGAGCAGTTCTTC. The whole variable domain, remainder taken from reference TRBV7-9 and TRBJ2-1, is DTGVSQNPRHKITKRGQNVTFRCDPISEHNRLYWYRQTLGQGPEFLTYFQNEAQLEKSRLLSDRFSAERPKGSFSTLEIQRTEQGDSAMYLCASSLGGPSSYNEQFFGPGTRLTVL.

The rearrangement joins TRBV14 to TRBJ1-2, with a tentative D call TRBD1 (5 bases). Trimming shortened V by 5 bases and J by 6 bases, and 13 bases separated the two germline ends. CDR3 length equals 13 residues. Per germline, CDR1 SGHDN and CDR2 FVKESK. CDR3 DNA: TGTGCCAGCAGCGACAGCCCTAAGGATGGCTACACCTTC. This gives the protein CASSDSPKDGYTF.

J is TRBJ1-4 and V is TRBV23-1, with 7 bases matching TRBD1. TRBV23-1 is known as an ORF, though its function is uncertain. With 4 bases clipped from V and 5 bases from J, the junction kept 7 bases outside the gene matches. The CDR3 totals 15 residues. CDR3 sequence: CASSRRAGGNEKLFF. The CDR3 DNA sequence: TGCGCCAGCAGTCGTAGGGCAGGGGGGAATGAAAAACTGTTTTTT.

The chain links TRBV6-1 to TRBJ2-3; the match to TRBD2 covers 8 bases. Germline V gene lookup returns CDR1 MNHNS and CDR2 SASEGT. This CDR3 spans 15 amino acids. J gave up 4 bases and V 6 bases, and 9 bases lay outside the gene matches. The CDR3 loop is CASSRSGSLPDTQYF. CDR3 DNA sequence: TGTGCCAGCAGCCGGAGCGGGAGTTTGCCAGATACGCAGTATTTT.

The chain couples TRBV29-1 to TRBJ1-5, with D unclear. Germline assignment: CDR1 SQVTM and CDR2 ANQGSEA. V lost 4 bases to trimming and J lost 1 base, with 14 bases between them. The CDR3 runs 15 residues. This chain's CDR3 is CSVAVRTGSNQPQHF. The DNA for the CDR3 is TGCAGCGTTGCGGTTCGGACTGGCAGCAATCAGCCCCAGCATTTT.